This T cell receptor (beta chain) appears in the sequencing data of a study of vaccination effects on CD4 cells after COVID-19 (dated by TCRdb to 2022 to 2024). General notes on the study: To identify antigen-specific CD4+ T cell clonotypes by their expansion, the ViraFEST assay first stimulated PBMC with viral peptide pools and then applied TCR sequencing. Each participant got two doses of an mRNA SARS-CoV-2 vaccine, either BNT162b2 or mRNA-1273. A few million PBMC per well were cultured with 9 to 10 ug/ml peptides in IMDM containing approximately 4.6% human AB serum, roughly 10 IU/ml IL-2 and gentamicin. SARS-CoV-2 spike-specific CD4+ TCR repertoires were compared before and after mRNA vaccination in COVID-19 convalescent patients and in infection-naive vaccine recipients. Altogether, roughly 10 COVID-19 convalescent patients and several SARS-CoV-2-naive healthy vaccine recipients made up the full study. The Oncomine TCR Beta short-read assay on an Illumina iSeq 100 was used to sequence cultures from other donors in the study.

Here is what the overall study found, with its caveats: In healthy vaccine recipients, vaccine-induced clones were almost all SARS-CoV-2 mono-reactive, with only 1 of 255 cross-reactive with common cold coronaviruses. The study was limited by a small number of convalescent patients and lacked early post-infection timepoints. Both infection-induced and vaccine-induced clones contracted markedly at late post-vaccination timepoints, which is consistent with waning T cell responses.

The library was generated by the immunoSEQ multiplex PCR assay. DNA from the CD4+ T cells that had been cultured and isolated underwent TCR beta CDR3 sequencing. Concerning the study's data processing: Non-productive TCR sequences were removed, reads were trimmed to the CDR3 region, and CDR3s of at least 7 amino acids were retained. Antigen-specific clonotypes were identified using the MANAFEST web app by comparison of expansion in peptide wells against reference cultures. To be called positive, a clone needed expansion at FDR<0.05 compared with the reference and with all other wells, an odds ratio greater than 5, and a frequency greater than 0.1% in two replicate wells. A clonotype was called cross-reactive if it was significantly expanded both in SARS-CoV-2 spike wells and in at least one common cold coronavirus spike condition. CDR3 similarity was assessed by Levenshtein distance with the stringdist R package, and unrooted trees were built with ape in R 3.6.1. Imported from immuneACCESS, the table was reduced by TCRdb to in-frame sequences with V and J called. These copies leave out some clones; in studies compared against another copy, an unresolved V gene accounts for under half, and the cause of the remainder is not known. The D gene and trimming were derived from the DNA, and the V and J assignments and clone size from that table. The table for this sample lists tens of thousands of clones; 70% of them were counted only once. In total, the top ten clones hold 3.5% to 4% of the sample.

Comments on this clone: Its specific antigen is unknown. Base qualities are not at hand, and no much larger clone is one base apart.

After less than 13 days of culture, CD4+ T cells were isolated with the EasySep CD4+ T cell isolation kit. Healthy vaccine recipients had no prior SARS-CoV-2 infection, confirmed by negative nucleocapsid antibodies before and after vaccination. On days 3 and 7, half of the culture medium was replaced with fresh IL-2-containing medium. Each peptide stimulation condition was cultured in triplicate wells unless otherwise noted. Using Ficoll-Paque Plus gradient centrifugation, PBMC were separated from whole blood and then either used fresh or cryopreserved at -140C. The QIAamp micro DNA kit was used to extract genomic DNA from the cultured CD4+ T cells. The source is a human donor who received a COVID-19 vaccine. The sample in question was CD4+ T cells from PBMCs cultured without peptide, obtained before COVID-19 vaccination.

Here the CDR3 is given as CASSEAQGYPTDTQYF. The bases read TGTGCCAGCAGTGAAGCGCAAGGCTATCCCACAGATACGCAGTATTTT. This receptor chain uses TRBV6-1 and TRBJ2-3, with the D gene uncertain. As encoded in the germline V gene, CDR1 is MNHNS while CDR2 is SASEGT. CDR3 length: 16 amino acids, cysteine to phenylalanine. The entry retains the CDR3 DNA only, 48 bases that are in frame from base 1. Trimming costs V 0 bases and J 2 bases, and their ends lie 12 bases apart.